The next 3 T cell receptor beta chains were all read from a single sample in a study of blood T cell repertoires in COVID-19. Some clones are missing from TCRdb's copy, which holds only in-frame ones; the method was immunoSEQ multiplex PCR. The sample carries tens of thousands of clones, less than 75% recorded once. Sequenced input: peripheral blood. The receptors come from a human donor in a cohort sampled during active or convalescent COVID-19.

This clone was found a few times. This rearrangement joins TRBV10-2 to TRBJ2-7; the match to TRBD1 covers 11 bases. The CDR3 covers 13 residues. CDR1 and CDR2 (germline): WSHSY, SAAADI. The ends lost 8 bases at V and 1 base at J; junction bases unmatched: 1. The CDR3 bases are TGCGCCAGCGGGGACAGGGGGTCCTACGAGCAGTACTTC. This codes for CASGDRGSYEQYF.

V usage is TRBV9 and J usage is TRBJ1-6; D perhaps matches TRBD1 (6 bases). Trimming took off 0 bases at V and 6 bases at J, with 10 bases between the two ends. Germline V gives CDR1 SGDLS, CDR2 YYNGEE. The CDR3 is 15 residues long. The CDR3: CASSVEGVSNSPLHF. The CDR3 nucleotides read TGTGCCAGCAGCGTAGAGGGGGTCTCTAATTCACCCCTCCACTTT.

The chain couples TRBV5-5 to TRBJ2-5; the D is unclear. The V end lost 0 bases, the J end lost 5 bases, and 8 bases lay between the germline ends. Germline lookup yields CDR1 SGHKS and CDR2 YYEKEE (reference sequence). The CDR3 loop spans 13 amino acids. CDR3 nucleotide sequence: TGTGCCAGCAGCTTGGTCCCGTCGGAGACCCAGTACTTC. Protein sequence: CASSLVPSETQYF.